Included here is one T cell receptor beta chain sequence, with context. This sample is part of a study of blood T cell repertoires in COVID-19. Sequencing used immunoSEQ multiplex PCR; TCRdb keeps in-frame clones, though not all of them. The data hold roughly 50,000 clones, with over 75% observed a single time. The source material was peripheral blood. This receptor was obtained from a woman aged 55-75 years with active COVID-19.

For the CDR3, the DNA is TGTGCCAGCAGCTTCCTTAGAGCCTCGGAGGAAAAACTGTTTTTT. Its protein product is CASSFLRASEEKLFF. The rearrangement joins TRBV11-3 to TRBJ1-4; D is unclear. Per germline, CDR1 SGHNT and CDR2 YENEEA. Trimming cost V 3 bases and J 8 bases, with 16 bases left between them. CDR3 length: 15 amino acids. The whole variable domain, filled in from reference TRBV11-3 and TRBJ1-4, reads EAGVVQSPRYKIIEKKQPVAFWCNPISGHNTLYWYLQNLGQGPELLIRYENEEAVDDSQLPKDRFSAERLKGVDSTLKIQPAELGDSAVYLCASSFLRASEEKLFFGSGTQLSVL.